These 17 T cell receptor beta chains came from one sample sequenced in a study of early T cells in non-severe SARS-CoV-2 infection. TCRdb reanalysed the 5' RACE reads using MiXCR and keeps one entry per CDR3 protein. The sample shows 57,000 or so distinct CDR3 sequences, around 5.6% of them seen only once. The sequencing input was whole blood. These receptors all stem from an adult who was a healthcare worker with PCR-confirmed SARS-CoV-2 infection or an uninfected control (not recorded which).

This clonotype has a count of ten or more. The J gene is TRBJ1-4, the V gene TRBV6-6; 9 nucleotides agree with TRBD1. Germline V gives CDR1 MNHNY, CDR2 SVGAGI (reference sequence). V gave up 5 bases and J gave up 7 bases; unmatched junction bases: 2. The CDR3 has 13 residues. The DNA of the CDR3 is TGTGCCAGCAGTGGACAGGGGTTTGAAAAACTGTTTTTT. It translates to CASSGQGFEKLFF.

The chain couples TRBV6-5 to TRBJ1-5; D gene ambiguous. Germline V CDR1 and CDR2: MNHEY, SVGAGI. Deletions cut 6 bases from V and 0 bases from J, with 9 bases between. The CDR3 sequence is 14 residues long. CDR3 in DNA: TGTGCCAGCAGACCTTCCCCTAGCAATCAGCCCCAGCATTTT. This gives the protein CASRPSPSNQPQHF.

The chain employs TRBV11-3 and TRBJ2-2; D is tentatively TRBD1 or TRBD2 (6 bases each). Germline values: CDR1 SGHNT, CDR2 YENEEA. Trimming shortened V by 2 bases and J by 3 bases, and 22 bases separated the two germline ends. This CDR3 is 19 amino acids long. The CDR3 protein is CASSLPAGATSLDTGELFF. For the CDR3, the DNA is TGTGCCAGCAGCTTACCGGCAGGGGCTACTAGCCTGGACACCGGGGAGCTGTTTTTT.

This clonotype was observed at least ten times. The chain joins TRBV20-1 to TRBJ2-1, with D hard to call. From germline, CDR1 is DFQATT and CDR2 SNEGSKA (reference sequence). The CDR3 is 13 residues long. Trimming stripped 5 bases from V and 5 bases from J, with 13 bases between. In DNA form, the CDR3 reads TGCAGTGCTGCTGTGTGGGGTGACAATGAGCAGTTCTTC. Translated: CSAAVWGDNEQFF.

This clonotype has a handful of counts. CDR3 nucleotides: TGCAGCGTTGAATTTATCCGGGGCTACACCTTC. As protein: CSVEFIRGYTF. The V call is TRBV29-1, the J call TRBJ1-2; D gene uncertain. V was clipped by 2 bases and J by 8 bases, with 9 bases between them. Germline CDR1 SQVTM, CDR2 ANQGSEA. The CDR3 has 11 amino acids.

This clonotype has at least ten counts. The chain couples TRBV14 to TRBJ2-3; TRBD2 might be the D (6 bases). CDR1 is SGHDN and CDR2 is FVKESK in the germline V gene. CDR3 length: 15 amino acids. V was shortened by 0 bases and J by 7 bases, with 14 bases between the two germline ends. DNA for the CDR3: TGTGCCAGCAGCCAAGATGGAACCGCGGGGCATACGCAGTATTTT. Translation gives CASSQDGTAGHTQYF.

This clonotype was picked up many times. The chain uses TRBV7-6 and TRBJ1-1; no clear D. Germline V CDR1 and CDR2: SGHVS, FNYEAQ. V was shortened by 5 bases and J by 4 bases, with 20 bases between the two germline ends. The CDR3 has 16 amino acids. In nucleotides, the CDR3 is TGTGCCAGCAGCACTTTTAGAGCGACCGGCGGCACTGAAGCTTTCTTT. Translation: CASSTFRATGGTEAFF.

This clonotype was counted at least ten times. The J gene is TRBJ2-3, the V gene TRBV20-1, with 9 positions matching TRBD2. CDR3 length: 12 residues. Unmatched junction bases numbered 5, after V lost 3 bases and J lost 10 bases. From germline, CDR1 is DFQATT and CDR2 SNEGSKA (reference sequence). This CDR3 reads CSASLAGEAQYF. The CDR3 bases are TGCAGTGCTAGTTTAGCGGGAGAGGCGCAGTATTTT.

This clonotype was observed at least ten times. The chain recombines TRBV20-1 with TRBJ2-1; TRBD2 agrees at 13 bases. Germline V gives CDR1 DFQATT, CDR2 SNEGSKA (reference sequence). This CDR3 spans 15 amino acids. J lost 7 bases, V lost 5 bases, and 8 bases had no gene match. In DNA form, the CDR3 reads TGCAGTGCTCGGAGGGGGACTAGCGGGGTTAATGAGCAGTTCTTC. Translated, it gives CSARRGTSGVNEQFF.

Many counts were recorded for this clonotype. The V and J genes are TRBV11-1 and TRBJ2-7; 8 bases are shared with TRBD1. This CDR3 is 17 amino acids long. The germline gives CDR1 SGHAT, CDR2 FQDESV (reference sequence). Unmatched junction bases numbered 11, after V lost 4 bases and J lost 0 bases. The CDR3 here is CASSSNYGQGSSYEQYF. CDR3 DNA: TGTGCCAGCAGCTCCAACTACGGACAGGGAAGCTCCTACGAGCAGTACTTC. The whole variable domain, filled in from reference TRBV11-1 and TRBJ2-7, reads EAEVAQSPRYKITEKSQAVAFWCDPISGHATLYWYRQILGQGPELLVQFQDESVVDDSQLPKDRFSAERLKGVDSTLKIQPAELGDSAMYLCASSSNYGQGSSYEQYFGPGTRLTVT.

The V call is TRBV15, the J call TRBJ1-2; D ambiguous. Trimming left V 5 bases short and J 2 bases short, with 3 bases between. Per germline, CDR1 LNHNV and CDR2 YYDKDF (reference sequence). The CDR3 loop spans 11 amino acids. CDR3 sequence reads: CATSSNYGYTF. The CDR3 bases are TGTGCCACCAGCTCCAACTATGGCTACACCTTC.

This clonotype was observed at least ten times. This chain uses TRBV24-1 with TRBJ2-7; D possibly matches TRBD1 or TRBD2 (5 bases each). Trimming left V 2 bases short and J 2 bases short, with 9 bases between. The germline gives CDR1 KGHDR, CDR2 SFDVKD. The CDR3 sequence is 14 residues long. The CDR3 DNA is TGTGCCACCAGTGATTCCCGGGACCCCTACGAGCAGTACTTC. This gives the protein CATSDSRDPYEQYF.

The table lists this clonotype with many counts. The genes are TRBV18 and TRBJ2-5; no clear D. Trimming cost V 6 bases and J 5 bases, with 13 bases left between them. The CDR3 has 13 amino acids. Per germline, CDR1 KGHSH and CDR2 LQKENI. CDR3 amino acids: CASSNSMGETQYF. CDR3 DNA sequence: TGTGCCAGCTCTAACTCCATGGGGGAGACCCAGTACTTC.

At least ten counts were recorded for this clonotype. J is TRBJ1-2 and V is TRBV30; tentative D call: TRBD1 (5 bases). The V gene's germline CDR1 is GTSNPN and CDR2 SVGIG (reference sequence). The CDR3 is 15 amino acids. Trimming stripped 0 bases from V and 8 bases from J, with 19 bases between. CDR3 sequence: CAWSVILGGRGGYTF. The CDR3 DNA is TGTGCCTGGAGTGTAATCTTGGGGGGTCGTGGAGGCTACACCTTC.

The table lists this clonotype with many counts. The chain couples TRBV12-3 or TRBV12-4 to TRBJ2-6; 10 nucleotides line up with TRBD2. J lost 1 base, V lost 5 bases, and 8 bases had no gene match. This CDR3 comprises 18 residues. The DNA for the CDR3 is TGTGCCAGCAGTCGACCGGGACTAGCGCGATCTGGGGCCAACGTCCTGACTTTC. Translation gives CASSRPGLARSGANVLTF.

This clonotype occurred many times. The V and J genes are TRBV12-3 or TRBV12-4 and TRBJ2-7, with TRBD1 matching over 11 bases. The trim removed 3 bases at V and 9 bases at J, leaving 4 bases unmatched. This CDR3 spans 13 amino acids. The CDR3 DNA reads TGTGCCAGCAGTTTTGGGACAGGGGGAGGGCAGTACTTC. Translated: CASSFGTGGGQYF.

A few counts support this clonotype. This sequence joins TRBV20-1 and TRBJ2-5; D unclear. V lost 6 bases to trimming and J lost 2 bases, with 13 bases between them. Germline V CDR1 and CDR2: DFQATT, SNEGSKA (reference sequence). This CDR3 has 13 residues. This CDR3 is CSALGRAQETQYF. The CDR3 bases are TGCAGTGCCCTAGGCCGGGCTCAAGAGACCCAGTACTTC.